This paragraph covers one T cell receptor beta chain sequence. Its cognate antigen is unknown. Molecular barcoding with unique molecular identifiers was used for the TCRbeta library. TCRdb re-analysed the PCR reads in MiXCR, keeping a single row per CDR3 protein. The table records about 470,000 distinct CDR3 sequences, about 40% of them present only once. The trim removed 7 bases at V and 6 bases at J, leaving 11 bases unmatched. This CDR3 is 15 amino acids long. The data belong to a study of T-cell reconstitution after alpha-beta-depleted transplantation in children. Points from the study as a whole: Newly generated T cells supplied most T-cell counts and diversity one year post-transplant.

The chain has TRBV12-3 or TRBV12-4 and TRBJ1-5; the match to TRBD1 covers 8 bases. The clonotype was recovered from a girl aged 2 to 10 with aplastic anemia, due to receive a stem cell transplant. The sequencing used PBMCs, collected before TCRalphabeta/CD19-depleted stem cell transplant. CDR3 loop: CASIKDRVEGQPQHF. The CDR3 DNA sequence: TGTGCCAGCATCAAGGACAGGGTAGAAGGTCAGCCCCAGCATTTT.